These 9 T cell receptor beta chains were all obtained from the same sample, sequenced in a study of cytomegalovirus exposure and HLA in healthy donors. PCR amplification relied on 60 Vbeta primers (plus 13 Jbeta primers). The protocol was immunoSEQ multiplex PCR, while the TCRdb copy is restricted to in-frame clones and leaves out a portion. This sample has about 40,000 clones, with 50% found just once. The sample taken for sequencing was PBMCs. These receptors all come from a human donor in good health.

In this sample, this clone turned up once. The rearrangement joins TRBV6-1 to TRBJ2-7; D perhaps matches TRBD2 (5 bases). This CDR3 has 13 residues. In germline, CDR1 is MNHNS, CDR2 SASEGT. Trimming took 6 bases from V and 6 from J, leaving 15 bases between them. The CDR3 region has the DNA TGTGCCAGCAGCTACCCCGGGGTGGCCGAGCAGTACTTC. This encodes CASSYPGVAEQYF.

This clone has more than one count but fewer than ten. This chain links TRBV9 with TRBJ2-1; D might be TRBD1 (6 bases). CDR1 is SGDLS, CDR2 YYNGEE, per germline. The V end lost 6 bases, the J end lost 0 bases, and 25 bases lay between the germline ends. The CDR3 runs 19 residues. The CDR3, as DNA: TGTGCCAGCAACCAAAGAGGTGGGGGCAGTATAAGCTCCTACAATGAGCAGTTCTTC. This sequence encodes CASNQRGGGSISSYNEQFF.

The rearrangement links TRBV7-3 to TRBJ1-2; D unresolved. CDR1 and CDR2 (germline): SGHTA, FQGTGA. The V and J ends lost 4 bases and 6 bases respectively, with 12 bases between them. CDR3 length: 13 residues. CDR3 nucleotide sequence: TGTGCCAGCAGCTGGCCCGACGGGGATGGCTACACCTTC. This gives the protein CASSWPDGDGYTF. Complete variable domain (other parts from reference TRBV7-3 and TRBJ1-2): GAGVSQTPSNKVTEKGKYVELRCDPISGHTALYWYRQSLGQGPEFLIYFQGTGAADDSGLPNDRFFAVRPEGSVSTLKIQRTERGDSAVYLCASSWPDGDGYTFGSGTRLTVV.

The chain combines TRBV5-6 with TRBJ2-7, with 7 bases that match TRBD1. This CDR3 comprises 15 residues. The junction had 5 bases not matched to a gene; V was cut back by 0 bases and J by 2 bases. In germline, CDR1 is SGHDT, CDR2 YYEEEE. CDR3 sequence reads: CASSLVQGQAYEQYF. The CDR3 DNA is TGTGCCAGCAGCTTGGTACAGGGGCAGGCCTACGAGCAGTACTTC.

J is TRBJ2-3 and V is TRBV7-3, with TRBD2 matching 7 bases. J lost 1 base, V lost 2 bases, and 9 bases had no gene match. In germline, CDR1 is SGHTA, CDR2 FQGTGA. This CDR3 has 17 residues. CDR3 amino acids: CASSLLLSRGGTDTQYF. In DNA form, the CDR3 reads TGTGCCAGCAGCTTACTGCTTTCTCGGGGGGGCACAGATACGCAGTATTTT.

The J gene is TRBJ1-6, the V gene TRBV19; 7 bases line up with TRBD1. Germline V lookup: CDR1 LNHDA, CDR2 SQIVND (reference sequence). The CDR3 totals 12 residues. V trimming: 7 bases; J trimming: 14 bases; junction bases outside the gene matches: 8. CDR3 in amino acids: CASTDLGQALHF. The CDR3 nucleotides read TGTGCCAGTACCGATCTAGGACAGGCCCTCCACTTT.

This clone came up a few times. CDR3 protein: CASSGDKGVGGYTF. CDR3 DNA sequence: TGTGCCAGCAGCGGGGACAAAGGGGTAGGCGGCTACACCTTC. This sequence joins TRBV5-4 and TRBJ1-2; D might be TRBD1 (6 bases). V lost 4 bases, J lost 8 bases, and 18 bases lay in between. The length of the CDR3 is 14 residues. Germline-derived CDR1 and CDR2 are SGHNT and YYREEE (reference sequence).

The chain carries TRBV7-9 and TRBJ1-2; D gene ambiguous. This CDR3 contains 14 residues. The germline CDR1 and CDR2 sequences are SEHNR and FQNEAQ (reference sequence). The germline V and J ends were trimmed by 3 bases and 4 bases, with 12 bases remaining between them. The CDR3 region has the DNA TGTGCCAGCAGCTTGGAGACCCCTAGCTATGGCTACACCTTC. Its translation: CASSLETPSYGYTF.

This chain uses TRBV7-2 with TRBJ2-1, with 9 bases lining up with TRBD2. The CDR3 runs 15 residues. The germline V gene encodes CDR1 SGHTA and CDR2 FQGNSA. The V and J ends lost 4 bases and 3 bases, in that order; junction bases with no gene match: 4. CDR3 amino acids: CASSYSGSGYNEQFF. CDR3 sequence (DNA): TGTGCCAGCAGCTATAGCGGGAGCGGCTACAATGAGCAGTTCTTC. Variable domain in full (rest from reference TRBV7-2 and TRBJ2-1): GAGVSQSPSNKVTEKGKDVELRCDPISGHTALYWYRQSLGQGLEFLIYFQGNSAPDKSGLPSDRFSAERTGGSVSTLTIQRTQQEDSAVYLCASSYSGSGYNEQFFGPGTRLTVL.